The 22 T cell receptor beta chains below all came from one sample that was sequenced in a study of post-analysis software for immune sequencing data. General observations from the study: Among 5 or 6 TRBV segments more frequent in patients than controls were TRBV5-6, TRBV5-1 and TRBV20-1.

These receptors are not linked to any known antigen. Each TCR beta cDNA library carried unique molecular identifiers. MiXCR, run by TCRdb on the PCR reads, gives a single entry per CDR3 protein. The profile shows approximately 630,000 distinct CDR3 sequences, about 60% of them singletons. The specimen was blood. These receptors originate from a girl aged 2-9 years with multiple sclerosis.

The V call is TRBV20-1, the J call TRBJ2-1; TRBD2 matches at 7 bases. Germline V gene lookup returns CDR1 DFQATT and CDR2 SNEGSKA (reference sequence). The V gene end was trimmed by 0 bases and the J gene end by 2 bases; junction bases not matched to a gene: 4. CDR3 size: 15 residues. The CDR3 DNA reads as TGCAGTGCTAGAGATGGCGGGGGTGCCTACAATGAGCAGTTCTTC. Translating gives CSARDGGGAYNEQFF.

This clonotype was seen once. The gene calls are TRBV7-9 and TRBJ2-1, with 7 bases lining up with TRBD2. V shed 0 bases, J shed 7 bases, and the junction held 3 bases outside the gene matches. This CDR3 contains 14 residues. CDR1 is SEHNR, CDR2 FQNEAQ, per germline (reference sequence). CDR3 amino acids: CASSLATSRNEQFF. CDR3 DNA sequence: TGTGCCAGCAGCTTAGCGACTAGCAGGAATGAGCAGTTCTTC.

Here the CDR3 reads CASSLVSPGDRVLPYNEQFF. In DNA, the CDR3 is TGTGCCAGCAGTTTAGTTAGCCCGGGAGACAGGGTTTTGCCCTACAATGAGCAGTTCTTC. The chain recombines TRBV12-3 or TRBV12-4 with TRBJ2-1; tentatively, D is TRBD1 (7 bases). Deletions cut 1 base from V and 2 bases from J, with 24 bases between. This CDR3 region has 20 residues.

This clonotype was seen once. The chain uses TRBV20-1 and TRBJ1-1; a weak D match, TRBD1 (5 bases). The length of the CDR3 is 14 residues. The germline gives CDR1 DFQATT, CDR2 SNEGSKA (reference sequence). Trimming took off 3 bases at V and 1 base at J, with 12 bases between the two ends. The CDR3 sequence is CSASPRQQNTEAFF. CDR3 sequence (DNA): TGCAGTGCTAGCCCGAGACAGCAGAACACTGAAGCTTTCTTT.

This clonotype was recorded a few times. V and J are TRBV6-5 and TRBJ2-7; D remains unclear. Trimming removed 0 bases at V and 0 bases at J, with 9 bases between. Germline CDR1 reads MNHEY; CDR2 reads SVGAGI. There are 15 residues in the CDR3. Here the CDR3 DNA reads TGTGCCAGCAGTTACTCGGCGGATAGCTCCTACGAGCAGTACTTC. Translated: CASSYSADSSYEQYF.

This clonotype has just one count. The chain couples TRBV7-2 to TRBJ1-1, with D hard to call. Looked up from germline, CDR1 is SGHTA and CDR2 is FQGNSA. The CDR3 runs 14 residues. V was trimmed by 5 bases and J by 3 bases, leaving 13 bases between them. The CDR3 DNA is TGTGCCAGCAGCCTAGGGAGGATCGACACTGAAGCTTTCTTT. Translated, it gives CASSLGRIDTEAFF.

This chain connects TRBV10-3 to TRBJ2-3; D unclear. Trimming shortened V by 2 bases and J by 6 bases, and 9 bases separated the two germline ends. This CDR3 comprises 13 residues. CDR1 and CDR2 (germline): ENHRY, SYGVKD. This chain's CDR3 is CAISEAYPDTQYF. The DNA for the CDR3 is TGTGCCATCAGTGAGGCTTACCCGGATACGCAGTATTTT.

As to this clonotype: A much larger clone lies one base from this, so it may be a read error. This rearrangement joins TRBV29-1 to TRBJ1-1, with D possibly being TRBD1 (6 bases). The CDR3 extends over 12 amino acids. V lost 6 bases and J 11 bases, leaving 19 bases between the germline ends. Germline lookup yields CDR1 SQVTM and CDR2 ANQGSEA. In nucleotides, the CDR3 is TGCAGCGTCGGGGGCCTAGGACACGGGGCTTTCTTT. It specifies CSVGGLGHGAFF.

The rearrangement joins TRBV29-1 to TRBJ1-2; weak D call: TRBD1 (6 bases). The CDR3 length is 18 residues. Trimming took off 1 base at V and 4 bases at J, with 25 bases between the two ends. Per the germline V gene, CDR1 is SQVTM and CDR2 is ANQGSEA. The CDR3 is CSVEGEDRSSTIGYGYTF. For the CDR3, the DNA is TGCAGCGTTGAAGGAGAGGACAGATCCTCTACTATTGGCTATGGCTACACCTTC. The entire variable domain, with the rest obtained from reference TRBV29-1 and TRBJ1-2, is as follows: SAVISQKPSRDICQRGTSLTIQCQVDSQVTMMFWYRQQPGQSLTLIATANQGSEATYESGFVIDKFPISRPNLTFSTLTVSNMSPEDSSIYLCSVEGEDRSSTIGYGYTFGSGTRLTVV.

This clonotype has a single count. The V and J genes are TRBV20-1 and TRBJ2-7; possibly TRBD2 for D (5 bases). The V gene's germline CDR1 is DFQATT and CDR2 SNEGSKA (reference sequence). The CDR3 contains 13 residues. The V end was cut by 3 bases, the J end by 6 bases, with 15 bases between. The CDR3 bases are TGCAGTGCTAGTCGCAGAGCGGCTAGCGAGCAGTACTTC. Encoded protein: CSASRRAASEQYF.

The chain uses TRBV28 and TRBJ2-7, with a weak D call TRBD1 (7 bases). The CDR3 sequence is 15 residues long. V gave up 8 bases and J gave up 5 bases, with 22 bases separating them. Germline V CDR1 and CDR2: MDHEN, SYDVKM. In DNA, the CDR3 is TGTGCCAGCGAAACAGGGGCCGCGGGAAGGGACGAGCAGTACTTC. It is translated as CASETGAAGRDEQYF.

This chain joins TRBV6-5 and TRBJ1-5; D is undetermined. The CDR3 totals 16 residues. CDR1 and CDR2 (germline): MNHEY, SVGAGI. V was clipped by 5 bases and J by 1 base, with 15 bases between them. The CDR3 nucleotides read TGTGCCAGCAGTCCCGAGAGGGCGGGGAGCAATCAGCCCCAGCATTTT. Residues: CASSPERAGSNQPQHF.

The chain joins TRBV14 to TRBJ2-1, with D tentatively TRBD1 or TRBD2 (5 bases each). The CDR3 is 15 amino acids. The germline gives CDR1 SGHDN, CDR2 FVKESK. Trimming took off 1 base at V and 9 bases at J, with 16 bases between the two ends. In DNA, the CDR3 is TGTGCCAGCAGCCAAGTATCGACGGGGACGGCTGAGCAGTTCTTC. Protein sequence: CASSQVSTGTAEQFF.

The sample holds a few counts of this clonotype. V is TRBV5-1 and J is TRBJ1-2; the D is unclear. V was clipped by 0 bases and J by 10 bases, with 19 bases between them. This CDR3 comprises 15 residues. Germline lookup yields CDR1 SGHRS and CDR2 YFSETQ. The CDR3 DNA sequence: TGCGCCAGCAGCTTGGATTATGGCTACCCGGATGACTACACCTTC. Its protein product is CASSLDYGYPDDYTF.

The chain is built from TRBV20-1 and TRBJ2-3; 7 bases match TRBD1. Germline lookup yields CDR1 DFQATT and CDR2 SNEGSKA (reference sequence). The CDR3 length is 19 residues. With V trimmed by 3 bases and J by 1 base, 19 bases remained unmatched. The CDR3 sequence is CSARPLRATGDPRTDTQYF. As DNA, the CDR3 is TGCAGTGCTAGGCCCTTACGGGCCACAGGGGACCCACGCACAGATACGCAGTATTTT.

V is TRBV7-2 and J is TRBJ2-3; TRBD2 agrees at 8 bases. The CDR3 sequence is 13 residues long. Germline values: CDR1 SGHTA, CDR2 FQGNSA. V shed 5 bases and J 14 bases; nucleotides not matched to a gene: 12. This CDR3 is CASSPRRTSQGYF. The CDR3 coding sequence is TGTGCCAGCAGCCCCAGACGGACTAGCCAGGGGTATTTT.

DNA of the CDR3: TGTGCCAGCAGCTTACCAGGGAGTTCCTATGGCTACACCTTC. Translation: CASSLPGSSYGYTF. The chain carries TRBV11-2 and TRBJ1-2, with D possibly matching TRBD1 (5 bases). Trimming removed 2 bases from V and 4 bases from J, with 11 bases in between. The CDR3 is 14 residues long. From germline, CDR1 is SGHAT and CDR2 FQNNGV. Full variable domain (remainder filled in from reference TRBV11-2 and TRBJ1-2): EAGVAQSPRYKIIEKRQSVAFWCNPISGHATLYWYQQILGQGPKLLIQFQNNGVVDDSQLPKDRFSAERLKGVDSTLKIQPAKLEDSAVYLCASSLPGSSYGYTFGSGTRLTVV.

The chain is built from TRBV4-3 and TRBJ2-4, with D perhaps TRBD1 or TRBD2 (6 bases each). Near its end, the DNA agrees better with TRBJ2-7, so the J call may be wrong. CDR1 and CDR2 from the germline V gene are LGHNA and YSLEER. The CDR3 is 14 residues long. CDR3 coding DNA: TGCGCCAGCAGCCAAGATTGGGGGGCTGGCGAGCAGTACTTC. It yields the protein CASSQDWGAGEQYF.

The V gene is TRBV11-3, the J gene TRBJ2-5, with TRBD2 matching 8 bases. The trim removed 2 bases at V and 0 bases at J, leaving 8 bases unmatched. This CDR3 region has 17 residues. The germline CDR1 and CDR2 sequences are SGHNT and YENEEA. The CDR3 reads CASSLSSGGAYQETQYF. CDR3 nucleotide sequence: TGTGCCAGCAGCTTATCCAGCGGGGGTGCGTACCAAGAGACCCAGTACTTC.

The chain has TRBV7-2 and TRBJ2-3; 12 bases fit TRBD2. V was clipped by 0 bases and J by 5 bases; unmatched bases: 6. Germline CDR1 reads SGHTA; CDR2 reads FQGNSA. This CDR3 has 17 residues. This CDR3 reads CASSLAASGRALDTQYF. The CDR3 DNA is TGTGCCAGCAGCTTAGCGGCTAGCGGGAGGGCACTAGATACGCAGTATTTT.

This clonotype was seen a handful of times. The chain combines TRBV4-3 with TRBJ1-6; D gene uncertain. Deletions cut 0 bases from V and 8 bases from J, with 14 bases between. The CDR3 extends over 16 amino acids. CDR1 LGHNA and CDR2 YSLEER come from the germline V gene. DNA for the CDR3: TGCGCCAGCAGCCAAGATCTCGGGTCCAGATATTCACCCCTCCACTTT. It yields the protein CASSQDLGSRYSPLHF.

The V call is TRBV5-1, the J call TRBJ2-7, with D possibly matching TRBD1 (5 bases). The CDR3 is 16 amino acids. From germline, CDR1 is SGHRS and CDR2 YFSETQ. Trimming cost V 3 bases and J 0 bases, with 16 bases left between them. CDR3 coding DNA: TGCGCCAGCAGCTCCCTACAGGACGCGAGCTCCTACGAGCAGTACTTC. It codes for CASSSLQDASSYEQYF.